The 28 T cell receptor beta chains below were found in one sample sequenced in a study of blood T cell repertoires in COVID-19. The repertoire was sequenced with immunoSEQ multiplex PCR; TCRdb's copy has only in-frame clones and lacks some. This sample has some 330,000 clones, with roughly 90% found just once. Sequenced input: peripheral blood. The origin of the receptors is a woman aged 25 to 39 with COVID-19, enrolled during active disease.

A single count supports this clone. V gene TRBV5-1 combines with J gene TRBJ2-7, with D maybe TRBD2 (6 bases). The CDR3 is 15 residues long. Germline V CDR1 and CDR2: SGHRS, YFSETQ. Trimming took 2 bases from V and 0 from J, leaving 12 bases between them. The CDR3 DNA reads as TGCGCCAGCAGCTTAGGAGGGAGAGGCTCCTACGAGCAGTACGTC. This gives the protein CASSLGGRGSYEQYV.

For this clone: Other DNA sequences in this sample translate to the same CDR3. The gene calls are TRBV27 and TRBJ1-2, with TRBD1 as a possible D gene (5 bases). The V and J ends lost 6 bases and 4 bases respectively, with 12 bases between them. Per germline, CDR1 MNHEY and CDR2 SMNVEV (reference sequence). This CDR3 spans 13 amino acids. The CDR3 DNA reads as TGTGCCAGCAGCCTGGGGCAAGGCTATGGCTACACCTTC. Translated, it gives CASSLGQGYGYTF.

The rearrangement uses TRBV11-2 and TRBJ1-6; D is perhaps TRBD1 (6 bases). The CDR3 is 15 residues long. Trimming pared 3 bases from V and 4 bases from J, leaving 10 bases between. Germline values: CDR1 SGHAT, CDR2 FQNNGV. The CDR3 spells CASSFIQGYNSPLHF. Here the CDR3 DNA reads TGTGCCAGCAGCTTTATCCAGGGGTATAATTCACCCCTCCACTTT.

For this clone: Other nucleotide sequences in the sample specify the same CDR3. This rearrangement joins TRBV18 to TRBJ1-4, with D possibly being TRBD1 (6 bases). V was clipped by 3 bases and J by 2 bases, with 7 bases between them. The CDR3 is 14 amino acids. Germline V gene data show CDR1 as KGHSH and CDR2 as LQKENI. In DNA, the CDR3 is TGTGCCAGCTCACCGGGGGCTACTAATGAAAAACTGTTTTTT. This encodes CASSPGATNEKLFF.

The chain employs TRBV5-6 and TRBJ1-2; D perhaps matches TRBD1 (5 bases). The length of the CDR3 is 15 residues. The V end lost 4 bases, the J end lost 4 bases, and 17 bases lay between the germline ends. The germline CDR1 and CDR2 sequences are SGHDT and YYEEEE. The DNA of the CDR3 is TGTGCCAGCAGCCCGCGGCCGACAGAATTCTATGGCTACACCTTC. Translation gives CASSPRPTEFYGYTF.

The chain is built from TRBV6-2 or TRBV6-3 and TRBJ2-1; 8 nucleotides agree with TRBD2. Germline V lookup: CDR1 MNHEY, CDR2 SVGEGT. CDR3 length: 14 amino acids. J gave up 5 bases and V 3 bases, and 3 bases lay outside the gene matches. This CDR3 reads CASSYGGGNNEQFF. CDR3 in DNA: TGTGCCAGCAGTTATGGCGGGGGGAACAATGAGCAGTTCTTC.

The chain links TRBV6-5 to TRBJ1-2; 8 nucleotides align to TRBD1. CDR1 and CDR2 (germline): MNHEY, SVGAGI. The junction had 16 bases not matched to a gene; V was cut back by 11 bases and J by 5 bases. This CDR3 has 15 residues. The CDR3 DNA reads TGTGCCGCCCGACGTGGACAGGGAGAATGGTATGGCTACACCTTC. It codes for CAARRGQGEWYGYTF.

Here the CDR3 DNA reads TGTGCCAGCAGCACAGGGGGCGAGGGCACAGATACGCAGTATTTT. Its protein is CASSTGGEGTDTQYF. V is TRBV28 and J is TRBJ2-3; TRBD1 aligns across 9 bases. Per germline, CDR1 MDHEN and CDR2 SYDVKM. The V segment lost 6 bases and the J segment 1 base; nucleotides outside the gene matches: 5. This CDR3 comprises 15 residues.

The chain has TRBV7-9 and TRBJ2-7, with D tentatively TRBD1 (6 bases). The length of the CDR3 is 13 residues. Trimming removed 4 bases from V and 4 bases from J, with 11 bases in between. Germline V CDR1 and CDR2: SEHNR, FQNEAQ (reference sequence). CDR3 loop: CASSSRGPYEQYF. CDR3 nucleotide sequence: TGTGCCAGCAGCTCCAGGGGCCCGTACGAGCAGTACTTC.

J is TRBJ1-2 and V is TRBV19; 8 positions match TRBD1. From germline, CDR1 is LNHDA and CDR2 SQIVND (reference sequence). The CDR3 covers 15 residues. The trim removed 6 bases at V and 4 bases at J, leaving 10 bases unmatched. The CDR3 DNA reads TGTGCCAGTAGCGAACAGGGGGGCGCATTCTATGGCTACACCTTC. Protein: CASSEQGGAFYGYTF.

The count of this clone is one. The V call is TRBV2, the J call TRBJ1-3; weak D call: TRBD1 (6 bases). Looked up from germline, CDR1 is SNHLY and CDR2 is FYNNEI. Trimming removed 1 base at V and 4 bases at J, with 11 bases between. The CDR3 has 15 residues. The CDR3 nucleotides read TGTGCCAGCAGTGAAGAGACAGGAAAAGGAAACACCATATATTTT. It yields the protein CASSEETGKGNTIYF.

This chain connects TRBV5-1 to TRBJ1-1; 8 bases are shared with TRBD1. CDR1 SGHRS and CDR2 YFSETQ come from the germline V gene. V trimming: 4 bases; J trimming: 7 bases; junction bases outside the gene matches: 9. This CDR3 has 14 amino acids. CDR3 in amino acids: CASSLMRTGNEAFF. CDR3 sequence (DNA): TGCGCCAGCAGCCTGATGAGGACAGGGAATGAAGCTTTCTTT.

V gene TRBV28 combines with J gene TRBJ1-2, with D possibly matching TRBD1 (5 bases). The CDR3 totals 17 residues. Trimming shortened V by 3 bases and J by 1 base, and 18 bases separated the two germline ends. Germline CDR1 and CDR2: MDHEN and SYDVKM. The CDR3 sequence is CASSLGGIWALNYGYTF. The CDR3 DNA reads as TGTGCCAGCAGTTTGGGGGGGATATGGGCTCTTAACTATGGCTACACCTTC.

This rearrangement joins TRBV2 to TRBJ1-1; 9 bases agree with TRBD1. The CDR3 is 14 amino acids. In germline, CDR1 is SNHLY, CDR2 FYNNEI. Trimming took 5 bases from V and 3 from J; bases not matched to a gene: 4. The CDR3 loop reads CASSQQGADTEAFF. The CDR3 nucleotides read TGTGCCAGCAGTCAACAGGGGGCGGACACTGAAGCTTTCTTT. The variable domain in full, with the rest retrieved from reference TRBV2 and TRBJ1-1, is EPEVTQTPSHQVTQMGQEVILRCVPISNHLYFYWYRQILGQKVEFLVSFYNNEISEKSEIFDDQFSVERPDGSNFTLKIRSTKLEDSAMYFCASSQQGADTEAFFGQGTRLTVV.

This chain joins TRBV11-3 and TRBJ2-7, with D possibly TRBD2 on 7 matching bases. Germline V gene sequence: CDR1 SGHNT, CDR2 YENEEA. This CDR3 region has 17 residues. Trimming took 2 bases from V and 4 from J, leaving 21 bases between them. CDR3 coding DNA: TGTGCCAGCAGCTTATTTGCCGGGGGGCGGACAGTATACGAGCAGTACTTC. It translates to CASSLFAGGRTVYEQYF.

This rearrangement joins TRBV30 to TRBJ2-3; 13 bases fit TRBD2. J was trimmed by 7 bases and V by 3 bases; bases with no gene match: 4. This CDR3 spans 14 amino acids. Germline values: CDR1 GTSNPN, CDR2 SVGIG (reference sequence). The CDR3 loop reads CAWRTSGGLNTQYF. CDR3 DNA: TGTGCCTGGAGGACTAGCGGGGGGCTGAATACGCAGTATTTT.

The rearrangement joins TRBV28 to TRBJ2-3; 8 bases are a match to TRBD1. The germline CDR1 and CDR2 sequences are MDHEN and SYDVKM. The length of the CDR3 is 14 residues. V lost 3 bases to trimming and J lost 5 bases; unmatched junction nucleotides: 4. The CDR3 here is CASSFRGPEDTQYF. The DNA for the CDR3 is TGTGCCAGCAGTTTCAGGGGGCCAGAAGATACGCAGTATTTT.

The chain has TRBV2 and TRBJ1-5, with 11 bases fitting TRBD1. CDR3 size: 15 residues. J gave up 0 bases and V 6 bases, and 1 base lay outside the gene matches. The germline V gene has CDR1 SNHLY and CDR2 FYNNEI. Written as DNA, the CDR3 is TGTGCCAGCAGGGGACAGGGGGTTAGCAATCAGCCCCAGCATTTT. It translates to CASRGQGVSNQPQHF.

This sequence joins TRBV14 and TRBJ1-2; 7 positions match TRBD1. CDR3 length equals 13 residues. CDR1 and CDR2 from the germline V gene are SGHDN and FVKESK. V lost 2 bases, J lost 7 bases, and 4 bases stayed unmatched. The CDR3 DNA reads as TGTGCCAGCAGCCAAATAGGGACAGTTGGCTACACCTTC. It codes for CASSQIGTVGYTF.

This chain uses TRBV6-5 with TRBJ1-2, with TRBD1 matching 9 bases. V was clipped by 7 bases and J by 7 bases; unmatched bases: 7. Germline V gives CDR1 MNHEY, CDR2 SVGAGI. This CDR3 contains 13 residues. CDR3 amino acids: CASTRGTGLGYTF. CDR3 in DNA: TGTGCCAGCACCCGAGGGACAGGGCTTGGCTACACCTTC.

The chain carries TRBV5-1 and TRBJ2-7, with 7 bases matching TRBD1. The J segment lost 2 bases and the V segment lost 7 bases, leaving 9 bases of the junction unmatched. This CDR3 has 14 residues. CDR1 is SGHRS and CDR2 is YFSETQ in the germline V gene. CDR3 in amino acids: CASSDRDSPYEQYF. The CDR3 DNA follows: TGCGCCAGCTCTGACAGGGACAGCCCCTACGAGCAGTACTTC.

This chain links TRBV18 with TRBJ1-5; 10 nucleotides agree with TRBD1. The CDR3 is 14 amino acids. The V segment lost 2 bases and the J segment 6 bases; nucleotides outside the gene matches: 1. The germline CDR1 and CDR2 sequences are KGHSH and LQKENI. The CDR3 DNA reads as TGTGCCAGCTCACCAGACAGGGGGCTTCAGCCCCAGCATTTT. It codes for CASSPDRGLQPQHF.

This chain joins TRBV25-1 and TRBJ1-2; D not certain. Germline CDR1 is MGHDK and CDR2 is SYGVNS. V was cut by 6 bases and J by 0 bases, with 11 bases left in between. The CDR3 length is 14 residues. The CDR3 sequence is CASSRATANYGYTF. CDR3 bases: TGTGCCAGCAGCCGAGCCACCGCTAACTATGGCTACACCTTC.

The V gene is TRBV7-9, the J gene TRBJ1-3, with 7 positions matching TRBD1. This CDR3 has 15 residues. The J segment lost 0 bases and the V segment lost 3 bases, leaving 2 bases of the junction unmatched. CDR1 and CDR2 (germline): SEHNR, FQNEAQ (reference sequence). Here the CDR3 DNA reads TGTGCCAGCAGCTTCGACAGGGCCTCTGGAAACACCATATATTTT. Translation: CASSFDRASGNTIYF. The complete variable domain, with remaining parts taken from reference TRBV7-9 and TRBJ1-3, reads DTGVSQNPRHKITKRGQNVTFRCDPISEHNRLYWYRQTLGQGPEFLTYFQNEAQLEKSRLLSDRFSAERPKGSFSTLEIQRTEQGDSAMYLCASSFDRASGNTIYFGEGSWLTVV.

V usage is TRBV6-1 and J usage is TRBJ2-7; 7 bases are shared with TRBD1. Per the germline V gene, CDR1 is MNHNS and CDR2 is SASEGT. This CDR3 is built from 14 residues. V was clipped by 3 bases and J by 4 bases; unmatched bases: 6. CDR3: CASSEPGTAYEQYV. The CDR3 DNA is TGTGCCAGCAGTGAGCCCGGGACAGCGTACGAGCAGTACGTC.

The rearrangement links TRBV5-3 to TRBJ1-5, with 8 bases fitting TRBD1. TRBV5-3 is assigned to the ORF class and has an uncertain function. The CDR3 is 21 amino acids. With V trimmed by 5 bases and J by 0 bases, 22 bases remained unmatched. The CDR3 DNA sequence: TGTGCCAGAAGTCGCCGACAGGGGAGACGACCGAGGATGTATAGCAATCAGCCCCAGCATTTT. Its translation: CARSRRQGRRPRMYSNQPQHF.

Here the CDR3 reads CASSPFASGGEETQYF. The DNA of the CDR3 is TGTGCCAGCTCACCATTTGCTAGCGGGGGCGAGGAGACCCAGTACTTC. The chain carries TRBV18 and TRBJ2-5, with 10 bases matching TRBD2. The CDR3 consists of 16 residues. Germline V gene lookup returns CDR1 KGHSH and CDR2 LQKENI. V shed 2 bases and J 5 bases; nucleotides not matched to a gene: 8.

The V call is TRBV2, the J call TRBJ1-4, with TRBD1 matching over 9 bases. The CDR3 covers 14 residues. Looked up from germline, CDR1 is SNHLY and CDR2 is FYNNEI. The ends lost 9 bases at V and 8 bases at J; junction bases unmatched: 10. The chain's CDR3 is CASTRGTGQEKLFF. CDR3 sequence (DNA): TGTGCCAGTACCAGGGGGACAGGGCAAGAAAAACTGTTTTTT.